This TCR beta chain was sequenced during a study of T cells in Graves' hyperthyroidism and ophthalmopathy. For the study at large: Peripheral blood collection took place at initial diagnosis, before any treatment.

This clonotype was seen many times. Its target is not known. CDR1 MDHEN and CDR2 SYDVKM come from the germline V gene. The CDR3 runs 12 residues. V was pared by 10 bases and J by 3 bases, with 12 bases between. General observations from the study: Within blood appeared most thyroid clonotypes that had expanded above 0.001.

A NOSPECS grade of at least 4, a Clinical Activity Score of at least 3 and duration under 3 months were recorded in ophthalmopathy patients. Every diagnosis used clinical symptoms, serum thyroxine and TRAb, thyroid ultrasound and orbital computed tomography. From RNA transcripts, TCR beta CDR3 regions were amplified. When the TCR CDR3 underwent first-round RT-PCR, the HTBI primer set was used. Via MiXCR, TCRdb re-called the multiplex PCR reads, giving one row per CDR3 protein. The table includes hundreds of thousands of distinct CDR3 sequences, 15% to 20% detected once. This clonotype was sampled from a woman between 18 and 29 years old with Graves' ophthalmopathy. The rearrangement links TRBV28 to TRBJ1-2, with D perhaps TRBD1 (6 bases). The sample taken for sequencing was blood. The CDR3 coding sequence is TGTGCCACTCAAGGACAGTACTATGGCTACACCTTC. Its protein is CATQGQYYGYTF.